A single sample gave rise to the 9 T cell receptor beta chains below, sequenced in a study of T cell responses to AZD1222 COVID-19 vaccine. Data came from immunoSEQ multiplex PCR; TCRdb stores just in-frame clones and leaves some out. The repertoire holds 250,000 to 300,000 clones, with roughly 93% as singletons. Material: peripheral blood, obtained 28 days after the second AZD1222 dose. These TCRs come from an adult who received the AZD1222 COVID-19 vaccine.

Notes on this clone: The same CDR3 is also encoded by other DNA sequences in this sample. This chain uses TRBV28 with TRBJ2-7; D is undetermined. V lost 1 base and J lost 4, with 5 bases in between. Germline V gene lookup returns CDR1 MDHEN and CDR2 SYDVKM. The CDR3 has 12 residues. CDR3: CASSLSGYEQYF. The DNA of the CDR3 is TGTGCCAGCAGTTTATCAGGTTACGAGCAGTACTTC.

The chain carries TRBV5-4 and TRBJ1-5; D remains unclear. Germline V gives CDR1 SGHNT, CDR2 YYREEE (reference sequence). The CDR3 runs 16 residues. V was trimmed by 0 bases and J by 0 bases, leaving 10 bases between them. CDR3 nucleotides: TGTGCCAGCAGCTTGGGCGGGCCCGATAGCAATCAGCCCCAGCATTTT. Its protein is CASSLGGPDSNQPQHF.

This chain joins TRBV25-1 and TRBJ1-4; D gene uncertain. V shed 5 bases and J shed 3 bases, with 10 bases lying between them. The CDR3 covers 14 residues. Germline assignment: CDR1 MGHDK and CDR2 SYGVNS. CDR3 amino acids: CASSRSRANEKLFF. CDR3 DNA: TGTGCCAGCAGTCGAAGTAGGGCTAATGAAAAACTGTTTTTT.

Here the CDR3 reads CASSLSQVSGNQPQHF. In nucleotides, the CDR3 is TGTGCCAGCAGTCTATCCCAGGTTTCTGGCAATCAGCCCCAGCATTTT. This chain connects TRBV28 to TRBJ1-5; D is undetermined. Germline CDR1 MDHEN, CDR2 SYDVKM. The CDR3 extends over 16 amino acids. The ends were cut back, 5 bases at V and 2 bases at J, with 16 bases in the middle.

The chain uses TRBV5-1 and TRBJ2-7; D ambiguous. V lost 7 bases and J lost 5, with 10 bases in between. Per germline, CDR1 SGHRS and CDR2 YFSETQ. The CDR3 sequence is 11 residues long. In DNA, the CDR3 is TGCGCCAGCGCTGACCTACACGAGCAGTACTTC. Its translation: CASADLHEQYF.

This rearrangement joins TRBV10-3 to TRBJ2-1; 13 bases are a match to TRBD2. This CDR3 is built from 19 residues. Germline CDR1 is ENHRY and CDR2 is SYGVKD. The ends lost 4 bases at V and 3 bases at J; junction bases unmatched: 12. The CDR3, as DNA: TGTGCCATCAGTGGTCGGACTAGCGGGGGCCGACCTAACTACAATGAGCAGTTCTTC. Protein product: CAISGRTSGGRPNYNEQFF.

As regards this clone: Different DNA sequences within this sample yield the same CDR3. The CDR3 region has the DNA TGTGCCAGCTCACCCGGGGATGGGCAGCCCCAGCATTTT. Translated: CASSPGDGQPQHF. The V and J genes are TRBV18 and TRBJ1-5; D is unclear. Germline V gene sequence: CDR1 KGHSH, CDR2 LQKENI. The length of the CDR3 is 13 residues. Deletions cut 3 bases from V and 7 bases from J, with 10 bases between.

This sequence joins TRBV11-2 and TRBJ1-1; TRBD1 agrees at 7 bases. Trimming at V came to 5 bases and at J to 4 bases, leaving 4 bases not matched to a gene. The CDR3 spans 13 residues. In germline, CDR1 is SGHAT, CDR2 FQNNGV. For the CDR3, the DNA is TGTGCCAGCAGCACAGGGGCCCTCACTGAAGCTTTCTTT. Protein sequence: CASSTGALTEAFF.

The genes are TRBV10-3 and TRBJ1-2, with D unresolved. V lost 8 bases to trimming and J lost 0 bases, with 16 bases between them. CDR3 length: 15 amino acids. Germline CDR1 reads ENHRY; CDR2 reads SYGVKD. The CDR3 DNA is TGTGCCATCCGAGGGCAGGAACTCACTAACTATGGCTACACCTTC. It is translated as CAIRGQELTNYGYTF.